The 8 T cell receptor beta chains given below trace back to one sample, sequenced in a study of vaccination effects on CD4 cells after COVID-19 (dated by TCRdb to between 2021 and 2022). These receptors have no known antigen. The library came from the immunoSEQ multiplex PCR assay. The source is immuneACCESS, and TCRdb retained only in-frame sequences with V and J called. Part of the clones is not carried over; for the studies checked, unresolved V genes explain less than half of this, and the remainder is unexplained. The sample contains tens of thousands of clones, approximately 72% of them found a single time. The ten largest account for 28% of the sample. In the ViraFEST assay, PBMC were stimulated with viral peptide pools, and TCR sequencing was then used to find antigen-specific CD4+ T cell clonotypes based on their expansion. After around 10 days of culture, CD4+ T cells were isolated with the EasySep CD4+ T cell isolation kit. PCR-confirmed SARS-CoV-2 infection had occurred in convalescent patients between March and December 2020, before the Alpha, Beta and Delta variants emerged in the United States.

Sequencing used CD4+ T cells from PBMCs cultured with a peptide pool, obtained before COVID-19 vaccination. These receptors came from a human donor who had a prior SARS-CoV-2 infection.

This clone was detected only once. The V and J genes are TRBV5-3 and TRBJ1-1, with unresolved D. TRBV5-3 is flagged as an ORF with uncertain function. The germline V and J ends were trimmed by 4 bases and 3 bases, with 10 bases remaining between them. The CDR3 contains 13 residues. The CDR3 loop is CARSRIKDTEAFF. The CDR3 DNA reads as TGTGCCAGAAGCCGCATTAAGGACACTGAAGCTTTCTTT.

As DNA, the CDR3 is TGTGCCAGCAGCTTAGAGGGTCCGGGACAGCCCCAGCATTTT. Residues: CASSLEGPGQPQHF. This chain links TRBV5-6 with TRBJ1-5; no clear D gene. The CDR3 runs 14 residues. The germline V and J ends were trimmed by 2 bases and 7 bases, with 13 bases remaining between them. From germline, CDR1 is SGHDT and CDR2 YYEEEE.

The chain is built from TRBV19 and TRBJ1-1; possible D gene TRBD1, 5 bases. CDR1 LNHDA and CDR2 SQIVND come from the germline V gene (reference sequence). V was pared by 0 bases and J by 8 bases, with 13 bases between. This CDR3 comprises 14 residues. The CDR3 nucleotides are TGTGCCAGTAGTATAGACTCTATACAGGTAGAAGCTTTCTTT. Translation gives CASSIDSIQVEAFF.

The CDR3 region has the DNA TGTGCCAGCTCACCCCCCAGGTCAGCAGGTGTAGACGGCTACACCTTC. It codes for CASSPPRSAGVDGYTF. V is TRBV18 and J is TRBJ1-2; D gene ambiguous. The CDR3 has 16 residues. Trimming stripped 3 bases from V and 8 bases from J, with 22 bases between. The germline CDR1 and CDR2 sequences are KGHSH and LQKENI. The full variable domain, in which reference TRBV18 and TRBJ1-2 provide the parts outside the CDR3, is NAGVMQNPRHLVRRRGQEARLRCSPMKGHSHVYWYRQLPEEGLKFMVYLQKENIIDESGMPKERFSAEFPKEGPSILRIQQVVRGDSAAYFCASSPPRSAGVDGYTFGSGTRLTVV.

The CDR3 protein is CASNREPSNEKLFF. The CDR3 coding sequence is TGTGCCAGCAACCGGGAACCCTCCAATGAAAAACTGTTTTTT. V gene TRBV2 combines with J gene TRBJ1-4; the D is unclear. Germline CDR1 reads SNHLY; CDR2 reads FYNNEI. V was pared by 7 bases and J by 5 bases, with 14 bases between. CDR3 length: 14 amino acids. Combining the CDR3 with reference TRBV2 and TRBJ1-4 gives the whole variable domain EPEVTQTPSHQVTQMGQEVILRCVPISNHLYFYWYRQILGQKVEFLVSFYNNEISEKSEIFDDQFSVERPDGSNFTLKIRSTKLEDSAMYFCASNREPSNEKLFFGSGTQLSVL.

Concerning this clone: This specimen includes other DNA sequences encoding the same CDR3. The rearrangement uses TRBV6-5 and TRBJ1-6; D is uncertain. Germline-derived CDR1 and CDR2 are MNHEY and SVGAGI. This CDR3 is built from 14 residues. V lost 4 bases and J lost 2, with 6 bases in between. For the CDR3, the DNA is TGTGCCAGCAGTTCTGGACCCTATAATTCACCCCTCCACTTT. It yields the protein CASSSGPYNSPLHF.

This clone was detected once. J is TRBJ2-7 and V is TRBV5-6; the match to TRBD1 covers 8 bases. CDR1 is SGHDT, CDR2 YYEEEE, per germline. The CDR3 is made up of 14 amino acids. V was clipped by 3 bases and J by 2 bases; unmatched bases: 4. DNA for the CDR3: TGTGCCAGCAGCTGGGACAGGAGCCCCTACGAGCAGTACTTC. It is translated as CASSWDRSPYEQYF.

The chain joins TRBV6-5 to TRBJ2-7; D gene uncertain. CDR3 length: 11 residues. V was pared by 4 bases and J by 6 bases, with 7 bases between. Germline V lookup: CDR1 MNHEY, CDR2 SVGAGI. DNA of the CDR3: TGTGCCAGCAGTTCAAAGGTCGAGCAGTACTTC. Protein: CASSSKVEQYF.